This T cell receptor (beta chain) was identified during a study of T cells in Graves' hyperthyroidism and ophthalmopathy. Study-wide findings and caveats: Ophthalmopathy was distinguished from stable hyperthyroidism by 13 V-J signatures. Ophthalmopathy was model-predicted a median approximately six months pre-onset.

RNA transcripts gave rise to amplified TCR beta CDR3 regions. A first-round RT-PCR of the TCR CDR3 used the HTBI primer set. TCRdb used MiXCR to reprocess the multiplex PCR reads, holding one entry per CDR3 protein. The profile shows roughly 570,000 distinct CDR3 sequences, about 43% of them singletons. On this clonotype: The target antigen is unknown.

Exclusion of a patient resulted from uncontrolled infection, other autoimmune disease, pregnancy or lactation. Specimen: peripheral blood or thyroid tissue (not recorded which). The TCR was taken from an adult woman with Graves' disease, either hyperthyroidism or ophthalmopathy (not recorded which).

The CDR3 DNA reads as TGTGCCATCAGGGACCTCGGGGATGAAAAACTGTTTTTT. This codes for CAIRDLGDEKLFF. The gene calls are TRBV10-3 and TRBJ1-4; D ambiguous. V lost 6 bases and J lost 6, with 11 bases in between. The CDR3 loop spans 13 amino acids. CDR1 and CDR2 (germline): ENHRY, SYGVKD.